Described below is a single T cell receptor beta chain sequence and its context. The antigen is undetermined. The DNA input per sorted-subset replicate PCR was roughly 180 ng, corresponding to 30,000 or so T cell genomes. Produced via immunoSEQ multiplex PCR; TCRdb's table is partial and in-frame only. Of under 1,100,000 clones listed, around 78% are singletons. This sample is drawn from a study of shared clonotypes between healthy human individuals. Study-wide findings and caveats: Genetic and exposure-history diversity was limited by the few donors.

Trimming removed 0 bases from V and 7 bases from J; junction bases left unmatched: 15. CDR1 and CDR2 (germline): GTSNPN, SVGIG (reference sequence). The CDR3 consists of 18 residues. This chain connects TRBV30 to TRBJ2-1; 10 bases match TRBD2. The sequenced material came from memory CD4+ T cells from PBMCs. The subset denotes: CD45RA-negative fraction. The TCR comes from a man aged 18 to 35 in good health. Some clones in this sample may be carry-over from other donors' samples. CDR3 region: CAWSVLGLAGVGGNEQFF. The CDR3 DNA reads as TGTGCCTGGAGTGTACTGGGGCTAGCGGGAGTAGGCGGGAATGAGCAGTTCTTC.